What follows is one T cell receptor beta chain and its context. Its specific antigen is unknown. No clone much larger than this one lies a single base away; base qualities are absent. The library was made by the immunoSEQ multiplex PCR assay. TCRdb provides this immuneACCESS table in a form limited to in-frame rearrangements. Some clones are lacking; in checked studies, under half of them reflect an unresolved V gene, and why the rest are absent is not known. This sample has over 25,000 clones in its table, and nearly 90% of those were observed once. About 6.9% of the sample rests with the top ten. This record belongs to a study of T cell changes during pregnancy in multiple sclerosis (dated 2019 in TCRdb). Regarding the complete study: The study looked at changes in the T cell repertoire across pregnancy in women with multiple sclerosis.

This TCR derives from a female donor with multiple sclerosis, enrolled in a pregnancy study. This specimen was CD8+ T cells from peripheral blood mononuclear cells, taken in the second trimester of pregnancy.

The CDR3 protein sequence reads: CASSTIRTDSSPLHF. The base sequence is TGTGCCAGCAGCACCATTAGGACAGACAGTTCACCCCTCCACTTT. The chain is assembled from TRBV7-9 and TRBJ1-6; the D gene is perhaps TRBD1, from 6 matching bases. Deletion took 5 bases off V and 9 bases off J, with a span of 17 bases between the germline ends. From the germline V gene (reference sequence), CDR1 is SEHNR and CDR2 is FQNEAQ. From the cysteine up to the phenylalanine, the CDR3 has a length of 15 residues. The retained sequence is limited to the CDR3, 45 bases, with the frame set at the first base.